This T cell receptor (beta chain) was identified during a study of beta chain features in type 1 diabetes. General study results and limits: Patients with type 1 diabetes showed fewer VDJ junction insertions and more deletions.

The V gene's germline CDR1 is SGHTA and CDR2 FQGNSA. V lost 1 base and J lost 4, with 13 bases in between. The length of the CDR3 is 15 residues. Concerning this clone itself: Its antigen is unknown.

Sequencing targeted expressed TCRB transcripts, as all isolated RNA had been reverse transcribed. Libraries were prepared by immunoSEQ multiplex PCR; TCRdb keeps only in-frame clonotypes and omits some of them. The sample consists of about 900,000 clones, 17% of them appearing once. This rearrangement joins TRBV7-2 to TRBJ1-2; D unclear. The sample taken for sequencing was naive CD4+ T cells from blood. The TCR sequence derives from a woman between 18 and 29 years old in good health. The CDR3 DNA reads TGTGCCAGCAGCTTAGATGCAGGAGTGCTCTATGGCTACACCTTC. Its translation: CASSLDAGVLYGYTF.